This T cell receptor beta chain stems from a study of beta chain features in type 1 diabetes (dated by TCRdb to the late 2010s). For context, the study as a whole: No differences in mean age, gender distribution, total cell number or subset yield were found between patients and healthy donors. In the study, recently diagnosed type 1 diabetes patients and matched healthy donors were compared on the TCRB repertoires of their sorted circulating CD4+ T cell subsets. Across all samples, around 99 million sorted cells were examined, and cell number per subset correlated strongly with RNA yield. Regulatory and stem cell-like memory subsets were obtained from only 8 patients and about eight healthy donors, while naive and central memory subsets were obtained from all 28 donors. The study at large found these results: At VDJ recombination sites, patients with type 1 diabetes made fewer insertions and deleted more nucleotides, a pattern implying thymic rearrangement abnormalities. In all four CD4+ subsets, TCRB CDR3 length was moderately but significantly shorter in type 1 diabetes patients. Shorter templates might be favored by PCR, yet because patient and control samples were amplified and corrected together, any such skew would affect both groups equally. Naive, central memory and regulatory TCRB repertoires appeared more similar among patients than among healthy donors. Only small numbers of individuals were included in the HLA sub-analyses, which left unresolved whether HLA type had any influence on TCRB rearrangement. Sequencing cDNA rather than genomic DNA could over-represent highly expressing activated cells, although activation and CD3 levels did not differ between groups.

As to this clone: What this receptor recognizes is not known. No base-level quality is on record; no much larger clone is a single base apart.

The High Capacity cDNA Reverse Transcription Kit was used to reverse transcribe all of the isolated RNA, meaning that expressed TCRB transcripts were what got sequenced. Deep immunoSEQ sequencing was performed on naive, central memory and regulatory T cell samples, with an average of roughly 3.3 million total reads per sample. After sorted cells were lysed in RLT buffer, RNA was extracted with DNase-treated RNeasy Micro or Mini kits, with the choice depending on cell number. To prevent cross-contamination, each cell subset was processed individually, whereas patient and healthy donor samples were processed jointly. The immunoSEQ multiplex PCR was used to amplify TCRB sequences from cDNA, generating 87-bp fragments that spanned the CDR3 region. The amplicons were sequenced using the Illumina HiSeq platform. In the authors' own workflow: Synthetic template baselines were used to correct PCR bias computationally, reads within Hamming distance 2 were collapsed together, and singletons that could not be merged were discarded. Reads were aligned to IMGT to assign V, D and J genes, CDR3 length, and insertions or deletions at six rearrangement sites. Clonotype counts were normalized to sorted cell number within each subset before computing true diversity and Gini coefficients with the tcR R package. The overlap coefficient, calculated on TCRB nucleotide sequences, was used to quantify repertoire sharing. As a proxy for the pre-selection repertoire, out-of-frame TCRB sequences from naive cells were analyzed. TCRdb limited this immuneACCESS table to in-frame rearrangements with V and J called. A share of clones is missing; checked studies link under half to unresolved V genes, and the rest is unexplained. V and J calls and clone size are given by that table; D and trimming were obtained from the DNA. The sample table shows hundreds of thousands of clones, and 15% to 20% are seen once. Around 0.02% of the sample lies in the top ten.

CDR1 and CDR2 (SQVTM, ANQGSEA) derive from the germline V gene. V loses 3 bases of germline sequence and J loses 4 bases, and the interval between the two ends is 12 bases. The CDR3 spans 13 residues, from the cysteine through the phenylalanine. Here the CDR3 DNA is all that survives: 39 bases in frame from base 1. Each donor gave one peripheral blood draw, roughly 0.12 L on average, collected into heparinised tubes. Naive, central memory, regulatory and stem cell-like memory CD4+ T cells were sorted on a BD FACSAria II using a panel including CD45RO, CCR7, CD25, CD127, CD95 and CD27. Purity was above 95% for every sorted population. PBMCs were isolated immediately by Lymphoprep density gradient centrifugation and stained directly without culture. So that batch effects would be minimized, each experiment stained and sorted samples in pairs, pairing one healthy donor with one patient.

The receptor was derived from a young woman in good health. Rearrangement joined TRBV29-1 to TRBJ2-5; the D segment might be TRBD1 or TRBD2, since each matches 5 bases. The sequenced material came from naive CD4+ T cells from blood. Interpreted using the paper, the cell subset or site label stands for: true naive CD4+ T cells. The CDR3 region has the sequence CSVESGHLETQYF. In nucleotides, the sequence is TGCAGCGTTGAGTCGGGGCACCTAGAGACCCAGTACTTC.